Listed below are T cell receptor beta chains from one sample, sequenced in a study of Ad26.COV2.S vaccination and SARS-CoV-2 variants. Data came from immunoSEQ multiplex PCR; TCRdb stores just in-frame clones and leaves some out. The data hold some 390,000 clones, with about nine tenths observed a single time. The starting material was peripheral blood, obtained in a trial of Ad26.COV2.S vaccine versus placebo. These receptors originate from a person aged 18 to 65 who received the Ad26.COV2.S COVID-19 vaccine or a placebo. CDR3s include the opening cysteine and the closing phenylalanine or tryptophan. The order of the fields is CDR3 length, clone size, V gene, J gene, D gene, CDR3 DNA, CDR3 protein. D genes are given only for firm matches. Size tells how often a clone was seen (once, few, many) or the class of an expanded clone, and some rows leave it out.

18	.	TRBV21-1	TRBJ1-3	.	TGTGCCAGTAGCACCCGCAAGCAAGGATCTATCGTCGGAAACACCATATATTTT	CASSTRKQGSIVGNTIYF
14	.	TRBV11-3	TRBJ2-7	TRBD1	TGTGCCAGCAGCTGGCAGGGACAGGCCTACGAGCAGTACTTC	CASSWQGQAYEQYF
12	.	TRBV4-3	TRBJ1-2	.	TGCGCCAGCAGCCAAGACGGCGTGGGCTACACCTTC	CASSQDGVGYTF
16	.	TRBV3-1/TRBV3-2	TRBJ1-1	.	TGTGCCAGCAGCCCTCGAGGTGGGCGGGATAGCACTGAAGCTTTCTTT	CASSPRGGRDSTEAFF
13	.	TRBV27	TRBJ1-2	.	TGTGCCAGCAGCCAGCGCGGAATAGATGGCTACACCTTC	CASSQRGIDGYTF
14	.	TRBV28	TRBJ2-7	TRBD2	TGTGCCAGCAGTTCCCTACCGGGAGGCTACGAGCAGTACTTC	CASSSLPGGYEQYF
13	.	TRBV27	TRBJ1-1	.	TGTGCCAGCAGTTCAATAGACTCCCGAGGGGCTTTCTTT	CASSSIDSRGAFF
13	.	TRBV7-2	TRBJ2-7	.	TGTGCCAGCACTCAAACAGGGATCCACGAGCAGTACTTC	CASTQTGIHEQYF
15	.	TRBV2	TRBJ2-3	TRBD1	TGTGCCAGCAGCCGGACAGGGGTTTCCACAGATACGCAGTATTTT	CASSRTGVSTDTQYF
15	.	TRBV5-1	TRBJ1-3	.	TGCGCCAGCAGCTTGGGACAGAGCTCTGGAAACACCATATATTTT	CASSLGQSSGNTIYF
15	once	TRBV10-2	TRBJ2-5	TRBD2	TGCGCCAGTACCCCCGGGACTAGCGGGAAGGAGACCCAGTACTTC	CASTPGTSGKETQYF
14	.	TRBV7-9	TRBJ2-2	TRBD1	TGTGCCAGCAGCGGGGGACAGGGGCCCGGGGAGCTGTTTTTT	CASSGGQGPGELFF
13	.	TRBV5-6	TRBJ1-2	.	TGTGCCAGCAGCCCCCGGGGAGTCTATGGCTACACCTTC	CASSPRGVYGYTF
16	.	TRBV11-2	TRBJ2-1	TRBD2	TGTGCCAGCAGCTTAGCTCCAGCGGGAGGGCTTAGTGAGCAGTTCTTC	CASSLAPAGGLSEQFF
17	.	TRBV7-6	TRBJ2-3	.	TGTGCCAGCAGCTCCCGCCTCGGGACACCTAGCACAGATACGCAGTATTTT	CASSSRLGTPSTDTQYF
15	.	TRBV28	TRBJ1-6	TRBD1	TGTGCCAGCAGTTTTGGGGACAGGAATAATTCACCCCTCCACTTT	CASSFGDRNNSPLHF
13	.	TRBV28	TRBJ1-6	TRBD1	TGTGCCAGCAGAACAGGGGGCAATTCACCCCTCCACTTT	CASRTGGNSPLHF
13	once	TRBV6-5	TRBJ2-2	.	TGTGCCAGCAGTACGCTCAACACCGGGGAGCTGTTTTTT	CASSTLNTGELFF
15	.	TRBV11-3	TRBJ2-1	TRBD2	TGTGCCAGCAGCTCGAGAGCGGGAGGTACCAATGAGCAGTTCTTC	CASSSRAGGTNEQFF
13	.	TRBV12-3/TRBV12-4	TRBJ2-5	.	TGTGCCAGCAGGCCGGATCTCCAAGAGACCCAGTACTTC	CASRPDLQETQYF
12	.	TRBV3-1/TRBV3-2	TRBJ1-1	.	TGTGCCAGCAGAAACCACATGGGGCTAGCTTTCTTT	CASRNHMGLAFF
13	once	TRBV6-5	TRBJ1-2	.	TGTGCCAGCACCCGCACCCTCAGGGATGGCTACACCTTC	CASTRTLRDGYTF
15	.	TRBV6-2/TRBV6-3	TRBJ2-2	TRBD1	TGTGCCAGCAGTTACAGGACAGGGGACACCGGGGAGCTGTTTTTT	CASSYRTGDTGELFF
15	.	TRBV4-3	TRBJ1-6	.	TGCGCCAGCAGCCAAGACAGGGTCTCGAATTCACCCCTCCACTTT	CASSQDRVSNSPLHF
15	.	TRBV5-4	TRBJ2-7	TRBD1	TGTGCCAGCAGCTCCACCGGGACAGCTTCCTACGAGCAGTACTTC	CASSSTGTASYEQYF
14	.	TRBV19	TRBJ1-1	TRBD1	TGTGCCAGTAAGAAGGGGGCCAGGAACACTGAAGCTTTCTTT	CASKKGARNTEAFF
14	.	TRBV19	TRBJ1-2	.	TGTGCCAGTGCGAACACAAGTCCTAACTATGGCTACACCTTC	CASANTSPNYGYTF
13	.	TRBV28	TRBJ1-2	TRBD1	TGTGCCAGCAGTTTATTACAGGGGCATGGCTACACCTTC	CASSLLQGHGYTF
13	.	TRBV7-2	TRBJ2-7	.	TGTGCCAGCAGCTCGGTGGGTGCCTACGAGCAGTACTTC	CASSSVGAYEQYF
15	.	TRBV15	TRBJ2-1	TRBD1	TGTGCCACCAGCAGAGGGGGACAGGGAGGAAATGAGCAGTTCTTC	CATSRGGQGGNEQFF
15	.	TRBV11-2	TRBJ2-7	.	TGTGCCAGCAGCGGGGTAAGGTATCCCACCTACGAGCAGTACTTC	CASSGVRYPTYEQYF
16	once	TRBV19	TRBJ1-1	.	TGTGCCAGTAGTCCCCGCTTACAGGGCCTGTTACTTGAAGCTTTCTTT	CASSPRLQGLLLEAFF
15	.	TRBV7-2	TRBJ1-4	TRBD1	TGTGCCAGCAGCGGGCCGGGACAGATGAATGAAAAACTGTTTTTT	CASSGPGQMNEKLFF
13	.	TRBV28	TRBJ1-1	TRBD1	TGTGCCAGCAGCACGACAGGGATATCTGAAGCTTTCTTT	CASSTTGISEAFF
16	.	TRBV7-8	TRBJ2-6	.	TGTGCCAGCTCCCCCTCCCGACTGACAGGGGCCAACGTCCTGACTTTC	CASSPSRLTGANVLTF
13	.	TRBV6-1	TRBJ1-1	.	TGTGCCAGCAGCCAGGACAGGAACACTGAAGCTTTCTTT	CASSQDRNTEAFF
15	.	TRBV3-1/TRBV3-2	TRBJ1-4	TRBD1	TGTGCCAGCAGCTACACAGGGGACACTAATGAAAAACTGTTTTTT	CASSYTGDTNEKLFF
13	.	TRBV6-2/TRBV6-3	TRBJ1-1	.	TGTGCCAGCAGTTACAGGCATGACACTGAAGCTTTCTTT	CASSYRHDTEAFF
13	.	TRBV28	TRBJ2-1	.	TGTGCCAGCAGCCCCGCCCCCCCCACTGAGCAGTTCTTC	CASSPAPPTEQFF
13	.	TRBV4-1	TRBJ2-7	.	TGCGCCAGCAGCCATTCGGAGACCTACGAGCAGTACTTC	CASSHSETYEQYF
16	.	TRBV9	TRBJ1-1	TRBD1	TGTGCCAGCAGCGGAAGTAAGGACAGGGTAAACACTGAAGCTTTCTTT	CASSGSKDRVNTEAFF
15	.	TRBV5-4	TRBJ1-4	TRBD1	TGTGCCAGCAGCCCGCAGGGGGCTGCCGCGGAAAAACTGTTTTTT	CASSPQGAAAEKLFF
16	.	TRBV2	TRBJ1-2	.	TGTGCCAGCAGTGGGCCCTCAAACACCGCTAACTATGGCTACACCTTC	CASSGPSNTANYGYTF